This TCR beta chain was captured by sequencing in a study of cytomegalovirus exposure and HLA in healthy donors. Notes on the study in general: A later analysis found most CMV-associated TCR beta chains apparently HLA-restricted.

The PCR was carried out with 60 Vbeta primers and 13 Jbeta primers. Produced via immunoSEQ multiplex PCR; TCRdb's table is partial and in-frame only. The table shows roughly 100,000 clones, with 15% occurring only once. Trimming removed 1 base from V and 5 bases from J, with 17 bases in between. The germline V gene encodes CDR1 KGHSH and CDR2 LQKENI. This CDR3 comprises 16 residues. This clone has just a few counts. The antigen is not known. The specimen was PBMCs. The V call is TRBV18, the J call TRBJ1-2; a weak D match, TRBD1 (6 bases). This receptor was taken from a female donor in good health and CMV-seronegative. This CDR3 reads CASSPQGPKGGYGYTF. In DNA form, the CDR3 reads TGTGCCAGCTCACCACAGGGACCTAAAGGGGGATATGGCTACACCTTC.